These 3 T cell receptor beta chains were sequenced from one sample in a study of technical replicates of blood from several donors. Profiled with immunoSEQ multiplex PCR; TCRdb holds only in-frame clones, not every one. The data hold approximately 100,000 clones, with more than 90% observed a single time. Sequences were obtained from T cells isolated from PBMCs. These receptors came from a human donor in good health.

The V and J genes are TRBV30 and TRBJ1-1, with D possibly TRBD1 on 5 matching bases. Germline lookup yields CDR1 GTSNPN and CDR2 SVGIG (reference sequence). This CDR3 region has 12 residues. V was pared by 0 bases and J by 5 bases, with 7 bases between. Here the CDR3 reads CAWSVGGTEAFF. The CDR3 DNA is TGTGCCTGGAGTGTCGGGGGAACTGAAGCTTTCTTT. The full variable domain, in which reference TRBV30 and TRBJ1-1 provide the parts outside the CDR3, is SQTIHQWPATLVQPVGSPLSLECTVEGTSNPNLYWYRQAAGRGLQLLFYSVGIGQISSEVPQNLSASRPQDRQFILSSKKLLLSDSGFYLCAWSVGGTEAFFGQGTRLTVV.

The chain is built from TRBV7-6 and TRBJ2-1, with no clear D. Germline CDR1 is SGHVS and CDR2 is FNYEAQ. The ends were cut back, 3 bases at V and 0 bases at J, with 3 bases in the middle. This CDR3 spans 13 amino acids. CDR3 bases: TGTGCCAGCAGCTTCTCCTCCTACAATGAGCAGTTCTTC. Translating gives CASSFSSYNEQFF.

This sequence joins TRBV19 and TRBJ1-6, with D possibly TRBD1 on 5 matching bases. The V gene lost 8 bases and the J gene lost 0 bases, with 17 bases spanning the gap. There are 17 residues in the CDR3. Germline loops: CDR1 LNHDA, CDR2 SQIVND (reference sequence). The CDR3: CASGHLGVSSYNSPLHF. The DNA of the CDR3 is TGTGCCAGTGGGCACTTAGGGGTTAGCTCCTATAATTCACCCCTCCACTTT.